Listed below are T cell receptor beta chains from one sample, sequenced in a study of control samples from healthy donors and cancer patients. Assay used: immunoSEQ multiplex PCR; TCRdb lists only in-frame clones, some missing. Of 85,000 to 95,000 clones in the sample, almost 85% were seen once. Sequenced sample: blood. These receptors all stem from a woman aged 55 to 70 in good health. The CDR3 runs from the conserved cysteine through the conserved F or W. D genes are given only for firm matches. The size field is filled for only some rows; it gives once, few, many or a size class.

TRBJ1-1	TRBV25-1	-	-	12	TGTGCCAGCAGTGATAGTACCACTGAAGCTTTCTTT	CASSDSTTEAFF
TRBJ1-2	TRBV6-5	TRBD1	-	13	TGTGCCAGCAGCCTCGACAGGGGTTATGGCTACACCTTC	CASSLDRGYGYTF
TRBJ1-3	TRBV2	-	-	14	TGTGCCAGCAGTGGGACAGTTTCTGGAAACACCATATATTTT	CASSGTVSGNTIYF
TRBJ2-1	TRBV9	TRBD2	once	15	TGTGCCAGCAGCGTAGGACTAGCGGGGAACAATGAGCAGTTCTTC	CASSVGLAGNNEQFF
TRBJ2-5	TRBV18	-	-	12	TGTGCCAGCTCACAATACCAAGAGACCCAGTACTTC	CASSQYQETQYF
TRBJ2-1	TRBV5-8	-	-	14	TGTGCCAGCAGCGGGCAGAGCTCCTACAATGAGCAGTTCTTC	CASSGQSSYNEQFF
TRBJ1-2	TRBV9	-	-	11	TGTGCCAGCAGCGCGCAGGGAATCTACACCTTC	CASSAQGIYTF
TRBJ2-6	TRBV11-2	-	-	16	TGTGCCAGCAGCTTAGGTCGGGCTGCTGGGGCCAACGTCCTGACTTTC	CASSLGRAAGANVLTF
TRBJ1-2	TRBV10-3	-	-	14	TGTGCCATCAGCCCCCGGGAGGGAAACTATGGCTACACCTTC	CAISPREGNYGYTF
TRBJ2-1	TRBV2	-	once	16	TGTGCCAGCAGTGGTCCCCCGCAGGGCCGGCGCAATGAGCAGTTCTTC	CASSGPPQGRRNEQFF
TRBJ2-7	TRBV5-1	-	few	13	TGCGCCAGCAGCTTGGGTCCCAGCAGGGAGCAGTACTTC	CASSLGPSREQYF
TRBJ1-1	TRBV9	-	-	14	TGTGCCAGCAGCGTAGATGGGGGCGGCACTGAAGCTTTCTTT	CASSVDGGGTEAFF
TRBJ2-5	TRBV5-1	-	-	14	TGCGCCAGCAGCTTGCGGGACACCCAAGAGACCCAGTACTTC	CASSLRDTQETQYF
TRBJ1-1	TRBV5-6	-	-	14	TGTGCCAGCAACACAAAAAACATGAACACTGAAGCTTTCTTT	CASNTKNMNTEAFF
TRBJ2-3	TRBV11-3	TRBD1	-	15	TGTGCCAGCAGCTTGAGCTGGACAGGGGAAGATACGCAGTATTTT	CASSLSWTGEDTQYF
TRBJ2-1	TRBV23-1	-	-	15	TGCGCCAGCAGTCAGGCCTCCAAGACATACAATGAGCAGTTCTTC	CASSQASKTYNEQFF
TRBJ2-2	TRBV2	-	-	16	TGTGCCAGCAGTGAACGGTCGAGGGCGGGAACCGGGGAGCTGTTTTTT	CASSERSRAGTGELFF
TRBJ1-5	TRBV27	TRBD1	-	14	TGTGCCAGCAGTCCGGACAGGGCCCATCGGCCCCAGCATTTT	CASSPDRAHRPQHF
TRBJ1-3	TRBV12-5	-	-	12	TGTGCTAGTGGTTTGGAAGGAAACACCATATATTTT	CASGLEGNTIYF
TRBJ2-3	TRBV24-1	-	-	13	TGTGCCACCAGTAAAGGGCACTCAGATACGCAGTATTTT	CATSKGHSDTQYF
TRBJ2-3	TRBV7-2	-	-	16	TGTGCCAGCAGCGAGAGACGGAGGTTGACGGGAGATACGCAGTATTTT	CASSERRRLTGDTQYF
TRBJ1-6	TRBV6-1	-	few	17	TGTGCCAGCAGTGGCAGATTGGAGTGGACCTATAATTCACCCCTCCACTTT	CASSGRLEWTYNSPLHF
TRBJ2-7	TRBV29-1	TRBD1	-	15	TGCAGCGTTAGGGCCGGGACAGGGATAGGGTACGAGCAGTACTTC	CSVRAGTGIGYEQYF
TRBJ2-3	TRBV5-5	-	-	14	TGTGCCAGCAGACAGGGTTCTAGCACAGATACGCAGTATTTT	CASRQGSSTDTQYF
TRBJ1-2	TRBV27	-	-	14	TGTGCCAGCAGCCTCGGGTGGGGAGACTATGGCTACACCTTC	CASSLGWGDYGYTF
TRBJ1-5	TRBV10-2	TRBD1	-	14	TGCGCCAGCGCGCAGGGACAGGGGGGTCAGCCCCAGCATTTT	CASAQGQGGQPQHF
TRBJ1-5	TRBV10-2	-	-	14	TGCGCCAGCAGTGAGGGGACGAGCAATCAGCCCCAGCATTTT	CASSEGTSNQPQHF
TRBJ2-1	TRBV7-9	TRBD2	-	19	TGTGCCAGCAGCTTAAGGTCCTGGACTAGCGGGGAACTAGGGAATGAGCAGTTCTTC	CASSLRSWTSGELGNEQFF
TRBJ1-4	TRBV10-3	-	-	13	TGTGCCATCAGTGTCGGGGTTAATGAAAAACTGTTTTTT	CAISVGVNEKLFF
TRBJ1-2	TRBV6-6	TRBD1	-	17	TGTGCCAGCAGTCGCACCCGACAGGGTCGGTCGTTCTATGGCTACACCTTC	CASSRTRQGRSFYGYTF
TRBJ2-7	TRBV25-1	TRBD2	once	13	TGTGCCAGCAGAGAAGGACTAGTAGGCGAGCAGTACTTC	CASREGLVGEQYF
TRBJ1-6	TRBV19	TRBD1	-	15	TGTGCCAGTAGTATGGACAGGACTTATAATTCACCCCTCCACTTT	CASSMDRTYNSPLHF